This is a list of T cell receptor beta chains from one sample in a study of cytomegalovirus exposure and HLA in healthy donors. Only in-frame clones appear in the TCRdb table, and some are missing; sequencing was by immunoSEQ multiplex PCR. The data contain about 120,000 clones, 63% of them singletons. What was sequenced was PBMCs. The receptors stem from a man aged 40-55 years in good health and CMV-seropositive. The CDR3 runs from the conserved cysteine through the conserved F or W. A D gene is named only where the DNA matches it firmly. The size field is filled for only some rows; it gives once, few, many or a size class.

d_gene	v_gene	abundance	j_gene	CDR3nt	CDR3aa
TRBD2	TRBV13	few	TRBJ2-1	TGTGCCAGCAGCCCGACTAGCGGGATCTACAATGAGCAGTTCTTC	CASSPTSGIYNEQFF
TRBD2	TRBV6-5	NA	TRBJ2-1	TGTGCCAGCAGTTTCATAGCGGGCCCTTACAATGAGCAGTTCTTC	CASSFIAGPYNEQFF
TRBD1	TRBV7-2	NA	TRBJ1-1	TGTGCCAGCAGCACCGGGACAGGGAAGTCTCCTGAAGCTTTCTTT	CASSTGTGKSPEAFF
NA	TRBV5-6	NA	TRBJ2-7	TGTGCCAGCAGCCCCTTGGCCGTTTCCTACGAGCAGTACTTC	CASSPLAVSYEQYF
TRBD1	TRBV30	NA	TRBJ2-2	TGTGCCTGGACGGGACAGGAGGTCGGGGAGCTGTTTTTT	CAWTGQEVGELFF
NA	TRBV30	NA	TRBJ1-1	TGTGCCTGGAGTTGGGCAGGGGCCTCTGCCACTGAAGCTTTCTTT	CAWSWAGASATEAFF
TRBD2	TRBV9	NA	TRBJ2-7	TGTGCCAGCAGCGTAGGACGGGAGGGAATCTACGAGCAGTACTTC	CASSVGREGIYEQYF
NA	TRBV6-5	NA	TRBJ2-5	TGTGCCAGCAGTTACTCGGGCAGTCAAGAGACCCAGTACTTC	CASSYSGSQETQYF
NA	TRBV5-1	few	TRBJ2-5	TGCGCCAGCAGCTGGAGAGGAGGGGGCGAAGAGACCCAGTACTTC	CASSWRGGGEETQYF
TRBD2	TRBV6-6	NA	TRBJ2-3	TGTGCCAGCAGTTCGCGGACTAGCGGGAAAGTAGATACGCAGTATTTT	CASSSRTSGKVDTQYF
NA	TRBV15	NA	TRBJ2-1	TGTGCCACCCTGGACTCAAGCTCCTACAATGAGCAGTTCTTC	CATLDSSSYNEQFF
NA	TRBV6-5	NA	TRBJ2-7	TGTGCCAGCAGTTACTCGTCCGGTCTAGGCTACGAGCAGTACTTC	CASSYSSGLGYEQYF